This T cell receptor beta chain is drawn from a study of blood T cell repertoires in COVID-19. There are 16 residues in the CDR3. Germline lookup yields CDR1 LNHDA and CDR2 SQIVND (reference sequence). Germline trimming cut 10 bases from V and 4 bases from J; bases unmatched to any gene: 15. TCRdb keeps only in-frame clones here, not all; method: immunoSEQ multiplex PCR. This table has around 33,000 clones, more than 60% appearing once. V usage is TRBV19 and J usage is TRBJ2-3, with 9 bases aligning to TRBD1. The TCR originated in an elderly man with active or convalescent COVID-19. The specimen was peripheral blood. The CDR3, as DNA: TGTGCCACCAATGGCCCCGGGACAGGGAACCCAGATACGCAGTATTTT. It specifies CATNGPGTGNPDTQYF. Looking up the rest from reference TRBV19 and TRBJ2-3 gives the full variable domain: DGGITQSPKYLFRKEGQNVTLSCEQNLNHDAMYWYRQDPGQGLRLIYYSQIVNDFQKGDIAEGYSVSREKKESFPLTVTSAQKNPTAFYLCATNGPGTGNPDTQYFGPGTRLTVL.